The source of this TCR beta chain is a study of beta chain features in type 1 diabetes. This clone was counted a few times. Its antigen remains unknown. Expressed TCRB transcripts were sequenced because the isolated RNA had all been reverse transcribed beforehand. Sequencing used immunoSEQ multiplex PCR; TCRdb keeps in-frame clones, though not all of them. The repertoire holds about 360,000 clones, with over 10% as singletons. CD45RO/CCR7/CD25/CD127/CD95/CD27 staining was used to isolate CD4+ naive, central memory, regulatory and stem cell-like memory cells by sorting. Germline CDR1 and CDR2: KGHSH and LQKENI. The CDR3 is made up of 14 amino acids. Trimming stripped 3 bases from V and 0 bases from J, with 9 bases between. Study conclusions and caveats: Significant though moderate, a shortening of TCRB CDR3s appeared in all four CD4+ subsets of Type 1 diabetes patients.

What was sequenced was naive CD4+ T cells from blood. This clonotype was sampled from a man between 18 and 29 years old in good health. V and J are TRBV18 and TRBJ2-7; a weak D match, TRBD2 (5 bases). CDR3 DNA: TGTGCCAGCTCACCCGGACTTTCCTCCTACGAGCAGTACTTC. Its protein is CASSPGLSSYEQYF.